These 27 T cell receptor beta chains were all obtained from the same sample, sequenced in a study of tumor-infiltrating lymphocytes in primary liver carcinoma. A primer matching the constant region was used to make TCR beta cDNA from 500 to 650 ng of total RNA. A slightly modified ARM-PCR protocol with three nested multiplex PCR rounds produced these TCR beta libraries. A C-beta reverse primer was combined with TRBV1-TRBV30 forward primers in the first two PCR rounds, and each round had 10 cycles. TCRdb called the multiplex PCR reads again in MiXCR, with one record for every CDR3 protein. The sample gives roughly 50,000 distinct CDR3 sequences, about 80% of which show up once; roughly 24% is in the top ten. RNA and DNA were co-extracted from roughly 20-30 mg of unsorted bulk tissue. The specimen was liver tumor tissue from sampling region 2. The subset: tumor region T2, inferior pole. These receptor sequences come from a man aged 35-49 years with primary liver carcinoma and hepatitis B virus infection.

Details on this clonotype: At one end, the junction sequence differs from germline, possibly due to a read error. J is TRBJ2-3 and V is TRBV5-5, with D possibly being TRBD2 (5 bases). The CDR3 extends over 16 amino acids. Germline V gene data show CDR1 as SGHKS and CDR2 as YYEKEE (reference sequence). The CDR3 reads CASSLGVHSSIDTQYF. The CDR3 DNA follows: TGTGCCAGCAGCTTGGGAGTTCACTCTAGCATAGATACGCAGTATTTT.

This clonotype was observed many times. The chain carries TRBV30 and TRBJ2-2; D not certain. Germline V gene data show CDR1 as GTSNPN and CDR2 as SVGIG (reference sequence). Trimming stripped 4 bases from V and 0 bases from J, with 9 bases between. The CDR3 spans 14 residues. CDR3 coding DNA: TGTGCCTGGAAAAGGACGGCGAACACCGGGGAGCTGTTTTTT. Encoded protein: CAWKRTANTGELFF.

Of note for this clonotype: The conserved phenylalanine or tryptophan normally closing the CDR3 is absent here, so this likely arose from a read error. The rearrangement joins TRBV29-1 to TRBJ2-7, with no clear D. The CDR3 runs to 13 residues. Germline lookup yields CDR1 SQVTM and CDR2 ANQGSEA. CDR3 loop: CSAGVLGAYEQYS. The CDR3 region has the DNA TGCAGCGCCGGAGTCCTCGGCGCCTATGAGCAGTACTCC.

This clonotype was observed once. The junction differs from germline at one of its ends, possibly a read error. The chain employs TRBV11-1 and TRBJ2-5, with D unclear. Germline V gene data show CDR1 as SGHAT and CDR2 as FQDESV (reference sequence). This CDR3 region has 17 residues. CDR3 in DNA: TGTGCCAGCACCTTGGGGTCCCCCGGTGGGGTCGTGGAGACCCAATACTTC. Its translation is CASTLGSPGGVVETQYF.

The rearrangement joins TRBV5-6 to TRBJ1-5, with 8 positions matching TRBD1. Germline values: CDR1 SGHDT, CDR2 YYEEEE. J was trimmed by 4 bases and V by 3 bases; bases with no gene match: 9. The CDR3 spans 16 residues. Here the CDR3 reads CASSCRQGTMNQPQHF. The CDR3 region has the DNA TGTGCCAGCAGCTGTCGACAGGGGACAATGAATCAGCCCCAGCATTTT.

This clonotype was observed a handful of times. Its ends do not fully match the called genes, so a read error is possible. The chain combines TRBV11-2 with TRBJ1-4, with TRBD1 matching over 7 bases. The CDR3 has 13 amino acids. CDR1 is SGHAT, CDR2 FQNNGV, per germline. CDR3 loop: CASGRDQGEKLFF. CDR3 nucleotide sequence: TGTGCCAGCGGCCGGGACCAGGGGGAAAAACTGTTCTTT. Based on the CDR3 plus reference TRBV11-2 and TRBJ1-4, the full variable domain is EAGVAQSPRYKIIEKRQSVAFWCNPISGHATLYWYQQILGQGPKLLIQFQNNGVVDDSQLPKDRFSAERLKGVDSTLKIQPAKLEDSAVYLCASGRDQGEKLFFGSGTQLSVL.

This clonotype appeared a single time. A much larger clone is a single base away; this may be a read error. The rearrangement links TRBV30 to TRBJ1-1; no firm D call. CDR1 GTSNPN and CDR2 SVGIG come from the germline V gene (reference sequence). CDR3 length: 13 amino acids. CDR3 amino acids: CAWSRRRNNEAFF. The DNA for the CDR3 is TGTGCCTGGAGCCGAAGAAGGAACAATGAAGCTTTCTTT. The complete variable domain, with remaining parts taken from reference TRBV30 and TRBJ1-1, reads SQTIHQWPATLVQPVGSPLSLECTVEGTSNPNLYWYRQAAGRGLQLLFYSVGIGQISSEVPQNLSASRPQDRQFILSSKKLLLSDSGFYLCAWSRRRNNEAFFGQGTRLTVV.

In the case of this clonotype: One end of the junction varies from germline; a read error may be responsible. The chain couples TRBV6-5 to TRBJ2-1; D might be TRBD2 (5 bases). Per the germline V gene, CDR1 is MNHEY and CDR2 is SVGAGI. CDR3 length equals 15 residues. The CDR3 is CAISPGLFWSNEQFF. CDR3 coding DNA: TGTGCCATCAGTCCCGGACTGTTCTGGAGCAATGAGCAGTTCTTC.

This clonotype qualifies as medium-sized. This chain joins TRBV11-1 and TRBJ1-1; D is unclear. The CDR3 extends over 15 amino acids. V was trimmed by 1 base and J by 1 base, leaving 10 bases between them. The V gene's germline CDR1 is SGHAT and CDR2 FQDESV (reference sequence). This chain's CDR3 is CASSLVAQPNTEAFF. The CDR3 DNA reads TGTGCCAGCAGCTTAGTTGCACAGCCGAACACTGAAGCTTTCTTT.

There are a few counts of this clonotype. A much more abundant neighbour one base away suggests this may be a read error. V gene TRBV5-1 combines with J gene TRBJ2-7; either TRBD1 or TRBD2 may supply D (6 bases each). This CDR3 comprises 13 residues. CDR1 is SGHRS, CDR2 YFSETQ, per germline. The CDR3 here is CAGSLEGDGEQYF. CDR3 coding DNA: TGCGCCGGCAGCTTGGAGGGGGATGGCGAGCAGTACTTC.

The V call is TRBV5-1, the J call TRBJ2-2, with D unclear. CDR3 length: 16 amino acids. Germline CDR1 is SGHRS and CDR2 is YFSETQ. The V gene lost 8 bases and the J gene lost 2 bases, with 19 bases spanning the gap. The DNA for the CDR3 is TGCGCCAGTAGCCCCTCCCGGAGTATCAACACCGGGGAGCTGTTTTTT. Translating it yields CASSPSRSINTGELFF.

In this sample, this clonotype is medium-sized. This chain joins TRBV11-2 and TRBJ2-3; D is possibly TRBD1 or TRBD2 (5 bases each). The CDR3 has 16 residues. The V and J ends lost 0 bases and 0 bases respectively, with 10 bases between them. The germline V gene has CDR1 SGHAT and CDR2 FQNNGV. In nucleotides, the CDR3 is TGTGCCAGCAGCTTAGAGACCCGGGACAGCACAGATACGCAGTATTTT. This translates into CASSLETRDSTDTQYF.

On this clonotype itself: Being one base from a much bigger clone, this may be a read error. The chain recombines TRBV25-1 with TRBJ2-5; TRBD2 aligns across 9 bases. From germline, CDR1 is MGHDK and CDR2 SYGVNS. The CDR3 sequence is 15 residues long. With 1 base clipped from V and 5 bases from J, the junction kept 5 bases outside the gene matches. The CDR3: CASSEWVAGEETQYF. In DNA, the CDR3 is TGTGCCAGCAGTGAATGGGTAGCGGGAGAGGAGACCCAGTACTTC. Looking up the rest from reference TRBV25-1 and TRBJ2-5 gives the full variable domain: EADIYQTPRYLVIGTGKKITLECSQTMGHDKMYWYQQDPGMELHLIHYSYGVNSTEKGDLSSESTVSRIRTEHFPLTLESARPSHTSQYLCASSEWVAGEETQYFGPGTRLLVL.

About this clonotype itself: This may come from a read error, since a much larger clone is one base off. The V and J genes are TRBV28 and TRBJ2-5; weak D call: TRBD1 (5 bases). The CDR3 contains 20 residues. The ends were cut back, 6 bases at V and 4 bases at J, with 33 bases in the middle. Germline lookup yields CDR1 MDHEN and CDR2 SYDVKM. The CDR3 nucleotides read TGTGCCAGCAGCTCCCAGGATCCAGGGCCAAACCACGAAACAAGAGAGACCCAGTACTTC. Translation gives CASSSQDPGPNHETRETQYF.

This clonotype was counted many times. The chain couples TRBV18 to TRBJ1-6; no firm D call. The germline V gene encodes CDR1 KGHSH and CDR2 LQKENI. The CDR3 is 15 residues long. Trimming pared 3 bases from V and 5 bases from J, leaving 11 bases between. The CDR3 region is CASSPRAADNSPLHF. For the CDR3, the DNA is TGTGCCAGCTCACCGCGGGCAGCGGATAATTCACCCCTCCACTTT.

With respect to this clonotype: A read error is possible here, since a much larger clone lies one base away. This chain links TRBV28 with TRBJ1-2, with D uncertain. The CDR3 is 12 residues long. Germline CDR1 MDHEN, CDR2 SYDVKM. Here the CDR3 reads CASSPGNFGYTF. The CDR3 nucleotides are TGTGCCAGCAGCCCGGGGAACTTTGGCTACACCTTC.

This clonotype was seen just once. At one boundary the junction diverges from the germline segment, which might be a read error. The chain employs TRBV28 and TRBJ2-7, with 7 bases fitting TRBD1. The CDR3 length is 16 residues. The germline gives CDR1 MDHEN, CDR2 SYDVKM. This CDR3 is CASSYTGAPSSYGQYF. In DNA form, the CDR3 reads TGTGCCAGCAGTTACACAGGGGCCCCTTCGTCCTACGGGCAGTACTTC.

Ten or more counts support this clonotype. The chain joins TRBV28 to TRBJ2-3, with D uncertain. The CDR3 totals 13 residues. V was shortened by 5 bases and J by 3 bases, with 9 bases between the two germline ends. Germline lookup yields CDR1 MDHEN and CDR2 SYDVKM. The DNA for the CDR3 is TGTGCCAGCAGTCTCCCGGAGACAGATACGCAGTATTTT. Its translation: CASSLPETDTQYF.

The chain couples TRBV4-2 to TRBJ2-7, with D possibly matching TRBD1 (5 bases). The CDR3 length is 12 residues. The germline V gene encodes CDR1 LGHNA and CDR2 YNFKEQ. The CDR3 nucleotides read TGTGTCAGAAGCCCGGACACCTACGAGCAGTACTTC. As protein: CVRSPDTYEQYF.

Notes on this clonotype: Likely a read error: the CDR3 ends without its conserved phenylalanine or tryptophan. The V and J genes are TRBV4-2 and TRBJ1-6, with a possible D match to TRBD1 (5 bases). V dropped 1 base and J dropped 6 bases, with 13 bases sitting between them. CDR3 length: 16 residues. The germline CDR1 and CDR2 sequences are LGHNA and YNFKEQ. The CDR3 loop reads CASSQAAGQINSPLHV. CDR3 in DNA: TGTGCCAGCAGCCAAGCGGCCGGACAAATTAATTCACCCCTCCACGTT.

This clonotype was seen just once. One junction end does not reproduce the germline sequence, and a read error may be involved. The chain uses TRBV12-3 or TRBV12-4 and TRBJ2-3; 10 nucleotides align to TRBD1. This CDR3 contains 17 residues. This CDR3 is CASSSPEGQGRSDRQYF. CDR3 DNA sequence: TGTGCCAGCAGTTCGCCTGAGGGACAGGGGCGGTCAGATAGGCAGTATTTC.

A few counts support this clonotype. V is TRBV27 and J is TRBJ2-3, with 10 bases fitting TRBD2. CDR1 MNHEY and CDR2 SMNVEV come from the germline V gene (reference sequence). The CDR3 totals 15 residues. Trimming at V came to 3 bases and at J to 3 bases, leaving 3 bases not matched to a gene. The CDR3 region is CASSFRTSGTDTQYF. The CDR3 nucleotides are TGTGCCAGCAGTTTCAGGACTAGCGGAACAGATACGCAGTATTTT.

The chain joins TRBV29-1 to TRBJ1-1; D remains ambiguous. The germline V gene has CDR1 SQVTM and CDR2 ANQGSEA. The ends were cut back, 3 bases at V and 2 bases at J, with 10 bases in the middle. The CDR3 has 13 residues. CDR3 loop: CSVDAGTNTEAFF. The CDR3, as DNA: TGCAGCGTTGACGCAGGCACAAACACTGAAGCTTTCTTT.

This clonotype was counted once. One base away lies a much larger clone, so this may be a sequencing read error. The chain combines TRBV18 with TRBJ1-2; D might be TRBD1 (5 bases). Germline CDR1 reads KGHSH; CDR2 reads LQKENI. The CDR3 spans 13 residues. CDR3 DNA: TGTGCCAGCTTACCACAGTCGGGGCAGGGCTACACCTTC. Its translation is CASLPQSGQGYTF.

Points on this clonotype: The junction and the germline gene differ at one end; a read error may be behind it. This rearrangement joins TRBV9 to TRBJ1-3; no clear D. From germline, CDR1 is SGDLS and CDR2 YYNGEE. This CDR3 region has 14 residues. CDR3 region: CVSSVGNSGNTIYF. The CDR3 DNA reads TGTGTCAGCAGCGTAGGCAACTCTGGAAACACCATATATTTT.

A remark on this clonotype: It may be a read error: a sequence one base away is much more abundant. The chain combines TRBV5-1 with TRBJ2-7, with D unclear. This CDR3 has 15 amino acids. Germline V CDR1 and CDR2: SGHRS, YFSETQ. This CDR3 is CARSLSPDAAYEQYF. CDR3 in DNA: TGCGCCCGCAGCTTGTCACCTGACGCAGCCTACGAGCAGTACTTC.

This chain links TRBV12-3 or TRBV12-4 with TRBJ2-3; 8 bases are a match to TRBD2. The CDR3 is 16 amino acids. The DNA for the CDR3 is TGTGTCACCAGTTCCCTAAGCGGGAGCGCTACAGATACGCAGTATTTT. Translating it yields CVTSSLSGSATDTQYF.